This T cell receptor (beta chain) was recorded in a study of blood T cell repertoires in COVID-19. Study-level information: COVID-19 samples, acute and convalescent, were from the United States, Italy and Spain. PBMCs, B-cell-depleted T cells, or T cells provided the cDNA or gDNA that made up the material.

Trimming took 0 bases from V and 6 from J, leaving 8 bases between them. Germline V lookup: CDR1 SGHTA, CDR2 FQGNSA. CDR3 length: 14 residues. Per the authors' pipeline: Reference gene primer amplification gave nucleated cell count estimates. Only in-frame clones appear in the TCRdb table, and some are missing; sequencing was by immunoSEQ multiplex PCR. V and J calls and clone size are those listed in that table; D and trimming were worked out from the DNA. This table holds 120,000 to 150,000 clones, approximately 80% found once. The sequenced sample consisted of peripheral blood. This receptor was taken from a human donor in a cohort sampled during active COVID-19. The chain carries TRBV7-2 and TRBJ2-2, with a weak D call TRBD2 (6 bases). The CDR3: CASSLATSSGELFF. CDR3 in DNA: TGTGCCAGCAGCTTAGCAACTAGCTCCGGGGAGCTGTTTTTT.